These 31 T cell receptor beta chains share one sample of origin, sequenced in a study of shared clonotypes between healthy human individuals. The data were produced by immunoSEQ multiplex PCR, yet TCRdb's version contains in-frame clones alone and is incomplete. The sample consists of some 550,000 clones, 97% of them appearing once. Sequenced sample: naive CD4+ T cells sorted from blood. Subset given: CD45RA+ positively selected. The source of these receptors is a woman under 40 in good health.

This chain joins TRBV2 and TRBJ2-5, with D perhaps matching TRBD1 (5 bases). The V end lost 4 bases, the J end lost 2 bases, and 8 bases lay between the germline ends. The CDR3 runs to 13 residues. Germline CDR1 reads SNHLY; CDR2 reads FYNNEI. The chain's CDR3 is CASSVSGQETQYF. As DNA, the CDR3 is TGTGCCAGCAGTGTTTCAGGGCAAGAGACCCAGTACTTC.

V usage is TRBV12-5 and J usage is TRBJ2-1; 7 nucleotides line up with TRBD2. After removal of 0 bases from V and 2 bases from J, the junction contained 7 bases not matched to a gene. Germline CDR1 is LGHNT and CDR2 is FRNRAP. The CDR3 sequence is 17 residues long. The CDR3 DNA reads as TGTGCTAGTGGTTTGGTACTTGGGGCGGGAGCCTACAATGAGCAGTTCTTC. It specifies CASGLVLGAGAYNEQFF.

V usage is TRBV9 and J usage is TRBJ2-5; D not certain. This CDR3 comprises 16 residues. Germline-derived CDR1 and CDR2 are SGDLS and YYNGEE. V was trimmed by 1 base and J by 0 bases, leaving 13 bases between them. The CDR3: CASSVSTGGDQETQYF. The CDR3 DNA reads TGTGCCAGCAGCGTAAGCACTGGCGGAGACCAAGAGACCCAGTACTTC. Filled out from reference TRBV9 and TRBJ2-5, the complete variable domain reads DSGVTQTPKHLITATGQRVTLRCSPRSGDLSVYWYQQSLDQGLQFLIQYYNGEERAKGNILERFSAQQFPDLHSELNLSSLELGDSALYFCASSVSTGGDQETQYFGPGTRLLVL.

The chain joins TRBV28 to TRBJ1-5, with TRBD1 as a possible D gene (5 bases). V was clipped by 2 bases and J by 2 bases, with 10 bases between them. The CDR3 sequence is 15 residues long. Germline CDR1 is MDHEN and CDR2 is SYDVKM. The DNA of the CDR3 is TGTGCCAGCAGTTTAATCGGGGGGGGCAATCAGCCCCAGCATTTT. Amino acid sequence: CASSLIGGGNQPQHF. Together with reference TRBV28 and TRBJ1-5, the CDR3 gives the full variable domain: DVKVTQSSRYLVKRTGEKVFLECVQDMDHENMFWYRQDPGLGLRLIYFSYDVKMKEKGDIPEGYSVSREKKERFSLILESASTNQTSMYLCASSLIGGGNQPQHFGDGTRLSIL.

CDR3 protein: CASREQGAWGTEAFF. The CDR3 DNA is TGTGCCAGCAGGGAACAGGGGGCGTGGGGCACTGAAGCTTTCTTT. This chain uses TRBV28 with TRBJ1-1, with 9 bases that match TRBD1. The V gene's germline CDR1 is MDHEN and CDR2 SYDVKM. Trimming cost V 6 bases and J 4 bases; bases outside gene matches: 9. The CDR3 is made up of 15 amino acids.

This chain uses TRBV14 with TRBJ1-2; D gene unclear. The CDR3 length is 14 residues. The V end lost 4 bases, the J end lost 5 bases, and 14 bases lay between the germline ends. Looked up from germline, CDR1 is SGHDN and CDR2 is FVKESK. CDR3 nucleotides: TGTGCCAGCAGCCCCGTGTGGGCATCTTATGGCTACACCTTC. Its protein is CASSPVWASYGYTF.

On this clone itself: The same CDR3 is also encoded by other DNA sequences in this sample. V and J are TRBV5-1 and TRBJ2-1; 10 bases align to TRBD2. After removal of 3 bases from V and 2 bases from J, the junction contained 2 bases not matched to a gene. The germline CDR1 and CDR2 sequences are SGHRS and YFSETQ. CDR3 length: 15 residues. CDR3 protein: CASSSGLAAYNEQFF. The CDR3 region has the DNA TGCGCCAGCAGCTCCGGACTAGCGGCCTACAATGAGCAGTTCTTC.

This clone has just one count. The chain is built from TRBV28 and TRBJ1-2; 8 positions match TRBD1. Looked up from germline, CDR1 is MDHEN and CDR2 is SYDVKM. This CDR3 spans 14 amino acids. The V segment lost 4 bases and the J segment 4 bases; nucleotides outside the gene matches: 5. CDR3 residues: CASSSGQEVYGYTF. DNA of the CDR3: TGTGCCAGCAGTTCGGGACAGGAAGTCTATGGCTACACCTTC.

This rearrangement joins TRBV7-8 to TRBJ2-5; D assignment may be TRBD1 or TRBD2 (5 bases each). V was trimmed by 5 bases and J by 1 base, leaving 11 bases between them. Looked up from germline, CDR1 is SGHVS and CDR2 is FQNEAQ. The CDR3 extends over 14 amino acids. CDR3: CASSGTAGQETQYF. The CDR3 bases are TGTGCCAGCAGCGGGACCGCGGGCCAAGAGACCCAGTACTTC.

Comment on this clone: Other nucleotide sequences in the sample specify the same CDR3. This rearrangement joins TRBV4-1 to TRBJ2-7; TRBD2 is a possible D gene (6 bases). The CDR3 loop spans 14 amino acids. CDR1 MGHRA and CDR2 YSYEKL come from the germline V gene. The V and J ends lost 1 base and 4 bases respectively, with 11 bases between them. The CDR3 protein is CASSQVGRSYEQYF. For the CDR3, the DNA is TGCGCCAGCAGCCAAGTCGGGAGAAGTTACGAGCAGTACTTC.

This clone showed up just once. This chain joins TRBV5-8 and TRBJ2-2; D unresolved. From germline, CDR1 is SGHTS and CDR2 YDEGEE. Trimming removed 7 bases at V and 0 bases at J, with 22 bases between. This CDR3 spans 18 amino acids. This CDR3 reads CASARTGSSFANTGELFF. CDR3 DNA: TGTGCCAGCGCCAGAACCGGATCGTCCTTCGCGAACACCGGGGAGCTGTTTTTT.

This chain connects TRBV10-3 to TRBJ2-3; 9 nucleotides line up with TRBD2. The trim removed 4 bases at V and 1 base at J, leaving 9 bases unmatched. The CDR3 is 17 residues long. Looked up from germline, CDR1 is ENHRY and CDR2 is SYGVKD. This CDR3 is CAISALGGGRGTDTQYF. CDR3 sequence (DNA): TGTGCCATCAGTGCCCTCGGGGGCGGGAGGGGCACAGATACGCAGTATTTT.

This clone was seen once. The CDR3 bases are TGTGCCAGCAGCGTTTTAGGGGAGCCTGAAGCTTTCTTT. It yields the protein CASSVLGEPEAFF. The rearrangement links TRBV9 to TRBJ1-1; D might be TRBD1 (5 bases). Per germline, CDR1 SGDLS and CDR2 YYNGEE. Trimming removed 2 bases from V and 6 bases from J, with 11 bases in between. CDR3 length equals 13 residues.

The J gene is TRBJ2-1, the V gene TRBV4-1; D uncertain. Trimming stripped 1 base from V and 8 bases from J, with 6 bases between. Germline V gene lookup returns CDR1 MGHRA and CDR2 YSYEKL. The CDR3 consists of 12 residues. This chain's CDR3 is CASSQVLDEQFF. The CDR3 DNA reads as TGCGCCAGCAGCCAAGTACTTGATGAGCAGTTCTTC.

CDR3 sequence (DNA): TGTGCCATCAGTGAAGGGGAGGGGGTCTACGAGCAGTACTTC. This codes for CAISEGEGVYEQYF. This chain links TRBV10-3 with TRBJ2-5; D may be TRBD2 (7 bases). The closer fit of TRBJ2-7 to the DNA end suggests the J call may be wrong. Per germline, CDR1 ENHRY and CDR2 SYGVKD. This CDR3 has 14 amino acids.

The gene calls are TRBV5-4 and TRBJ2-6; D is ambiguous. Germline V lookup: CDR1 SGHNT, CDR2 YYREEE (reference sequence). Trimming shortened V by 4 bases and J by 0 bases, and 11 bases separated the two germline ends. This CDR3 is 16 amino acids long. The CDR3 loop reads CASSRWTDSGANVLTF. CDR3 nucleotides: TGTGCCAGCAGCCGTTGGACGGACTCTGGGGCCAACGTCCTGACTTTC.

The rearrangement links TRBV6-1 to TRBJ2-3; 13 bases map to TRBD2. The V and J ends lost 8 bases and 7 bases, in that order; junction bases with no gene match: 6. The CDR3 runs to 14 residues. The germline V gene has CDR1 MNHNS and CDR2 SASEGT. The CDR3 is CASSGLAGVYTQYF. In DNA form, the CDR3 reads TGTGCCAGCTCCGGACTAGCGGGAGTATATACGCAGTATTTT.

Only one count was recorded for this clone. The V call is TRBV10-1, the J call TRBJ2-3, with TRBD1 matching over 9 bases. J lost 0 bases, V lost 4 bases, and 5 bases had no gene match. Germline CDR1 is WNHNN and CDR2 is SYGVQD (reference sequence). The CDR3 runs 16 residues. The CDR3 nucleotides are TGCGCCAGCAGTGGAAGGACAGGGGCTAGCACAGATACGCAGTATTTT. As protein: CASSGRTGASTDTQYF.

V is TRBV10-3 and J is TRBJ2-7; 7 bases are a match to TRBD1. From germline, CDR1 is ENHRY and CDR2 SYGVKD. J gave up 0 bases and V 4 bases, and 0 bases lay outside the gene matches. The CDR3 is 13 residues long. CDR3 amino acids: CAISGDSSYEQYF. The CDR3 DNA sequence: TGTGCCATCAGTGGGGACAGCTCCTACGAGCAGTACTTC.

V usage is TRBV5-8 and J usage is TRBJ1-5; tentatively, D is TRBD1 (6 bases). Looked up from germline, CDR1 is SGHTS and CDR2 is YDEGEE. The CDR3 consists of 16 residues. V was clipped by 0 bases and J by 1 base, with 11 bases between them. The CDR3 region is CASSLGGGPSNQPQHF. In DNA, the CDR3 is TGTGCCAGCAGCTTGGGAGGGGGGCCCAGCAATCAGCCCCAGCATTTT. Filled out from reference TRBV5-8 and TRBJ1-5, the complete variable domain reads EAGVTQSPTHLIKTRGQQATLRCSPISGHTSVYWYQQALGLGLQFLLWYDEGEERNRGNFPPRFSGRQFPNYSSELNVNALELEDSALYLCASSLGGGPSNQPQHFGDGTRLSIL.

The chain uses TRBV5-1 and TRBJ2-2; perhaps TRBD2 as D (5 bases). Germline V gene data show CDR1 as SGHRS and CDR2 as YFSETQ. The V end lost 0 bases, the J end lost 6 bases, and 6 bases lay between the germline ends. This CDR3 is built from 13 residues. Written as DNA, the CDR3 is TGCGCCAGCAGCTTGGTTAGCGCCGGGGAGCTGTTTTTT. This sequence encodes CASSLVSAGELFF.

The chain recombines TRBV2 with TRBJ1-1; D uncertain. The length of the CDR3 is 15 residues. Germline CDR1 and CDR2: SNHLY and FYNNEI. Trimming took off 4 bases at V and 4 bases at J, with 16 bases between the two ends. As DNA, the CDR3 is TGTGCCAGCAGTGCACCGTTTTCGAGAGGCACTGAAGCTTTCTTT. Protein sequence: CASSAPFSRGTEAFF.

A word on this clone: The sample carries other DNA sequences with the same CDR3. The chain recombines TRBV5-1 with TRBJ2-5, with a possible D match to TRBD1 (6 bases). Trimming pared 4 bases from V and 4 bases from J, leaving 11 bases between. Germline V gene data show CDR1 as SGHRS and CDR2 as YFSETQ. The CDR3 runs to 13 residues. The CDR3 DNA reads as TGCGCCAGCAGCAGCAGAGGGGGAGAGACCCAGTACTTC. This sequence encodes CASSSRGGETQYF.

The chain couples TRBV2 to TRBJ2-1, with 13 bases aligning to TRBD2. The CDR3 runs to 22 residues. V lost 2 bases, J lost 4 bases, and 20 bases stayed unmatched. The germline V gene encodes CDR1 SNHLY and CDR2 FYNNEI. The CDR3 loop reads CASSERGLAGFLRGPAYNEQFF. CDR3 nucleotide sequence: TGTGCCAGCAGTGAAAGGGGACTAGCGGGATTTCTAAGAGGGCCCGCGTACAATGAGCAGTTCTTC.

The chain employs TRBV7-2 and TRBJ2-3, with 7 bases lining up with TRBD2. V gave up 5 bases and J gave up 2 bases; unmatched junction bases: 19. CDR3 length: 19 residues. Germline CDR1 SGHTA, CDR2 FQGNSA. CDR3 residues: CASSPARSGAGRYTDTQYF. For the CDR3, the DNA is TGTGCCAGCAGCCCGGCGCGTAGCGGAGCCGGGAGGTACACAGATACGCAGTATTTT.

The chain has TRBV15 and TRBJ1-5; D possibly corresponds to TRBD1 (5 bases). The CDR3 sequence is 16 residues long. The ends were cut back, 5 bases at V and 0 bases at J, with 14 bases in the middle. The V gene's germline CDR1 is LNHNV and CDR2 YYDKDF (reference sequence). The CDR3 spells CATSGPMTVSNQPQHF. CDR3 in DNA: TGTGCCACCAGCGGACCAATGACAGTTAGCAATCAGCCCCAGCATTTT.

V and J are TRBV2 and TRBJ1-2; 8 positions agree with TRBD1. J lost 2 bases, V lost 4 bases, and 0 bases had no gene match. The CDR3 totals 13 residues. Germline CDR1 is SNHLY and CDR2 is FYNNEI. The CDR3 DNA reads TGTGCCAGCAGTGGGACAGGGAACTATGGCTACACCTTC. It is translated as CASSGTGNYGYTF.

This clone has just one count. The CDR3 region is CASRPGPRHNEQFF. In DNA, the CDR3 is TGTGCCAGTAGGCCGGGACCACGCCACAATGAGCAGTTCTTC. This chain uses TRBV19 with TRBJ2-1; D may match TRBD1 or TRBD2 (5 bases each). The CDR3 runs to 14 residues. Per the germline V gene, CDR1 is LNHDA and CDR2 is SQIVND (reference sequence). V lost 6 bases and J 5 bases, leaving 14 bases between the germline ends.

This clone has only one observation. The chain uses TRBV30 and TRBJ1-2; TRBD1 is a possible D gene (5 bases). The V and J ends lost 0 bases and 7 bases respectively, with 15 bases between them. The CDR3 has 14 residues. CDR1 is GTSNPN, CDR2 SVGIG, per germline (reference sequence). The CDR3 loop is CAWSVLGGSVGYTF. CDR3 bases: TGTGCCTGGAGTGTACTCGGGGGGTCGGTTGGCTACACCTTC.

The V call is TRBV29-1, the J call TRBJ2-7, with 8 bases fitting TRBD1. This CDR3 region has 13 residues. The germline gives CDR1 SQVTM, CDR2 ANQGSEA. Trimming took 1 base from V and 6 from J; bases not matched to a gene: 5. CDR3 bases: TGCAGCGTTGAAGTTGGACAGGGTTTCGAGCAGTACTTC. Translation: CSVEVGQGFEQYF.

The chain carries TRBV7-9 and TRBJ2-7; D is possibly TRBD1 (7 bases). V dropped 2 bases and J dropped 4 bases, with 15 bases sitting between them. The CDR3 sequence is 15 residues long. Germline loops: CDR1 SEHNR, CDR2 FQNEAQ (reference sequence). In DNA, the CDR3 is TGTGCCAGCAGCTTATCACGGCAGGGGGGATACGAGCAGTACTTC. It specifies CASSLSRQGGYEQYF.